These T cell receptor beta chains were read from a single sample in a study of blood T cell repertoires in COVID-19. This table comes from immunoSEQ multiplex PCR, and its TCRdb copy is limited to in-frame clones, with some not included. Of hundreds of thousands of clones listed, 75% to 90% are singletons. The sequenced sample consisted of PBMCs or T cells enriched from blood (not recorded which). The source is a man in his thirties or forties who had recovered from COVID-19. The CDR3 runs from the conserved cysteine through the conserved F or W. Each record gives: D gene, J gene, V gene, clone size, CDR3 protein, CDR3 DNA. D genes are given only for firm matches. Clone size is stated in some rows and not others, as once, few, many or a class when expanded.

d_gene: .
j_gene: TRBJ1-6
v_gene: TRBV28
abundance: few
CDR3aa: CASMGRGTNSPLHF
CDR3nt: TGTGCCAGCATGGGTCGGGGGACCAATTCACCCCTCCACTTT

d_gene: TRBD1
j_gene: TRBJ1-6
v_gene: TRBV27
abundance: .
CDR3aa: CASSPDRGSPLHF
CDR3nt: TGTGCCAGCAGTCCGGACAGGGGCTCACCCCTCCACTTT

d_gene: .
j_gene: TRBJ1-5
v_gene: TRBV7-8
abundance: few
CDR3aa: CASSLWDMVQPQHF
CDR3nt: TGTGCCAGCAGCTTATGGGACATGGTTCAGCCCCAGCATTTT

d_gene: .
j_gene: TRBJ1-5
v_gene: TRBV18
abundance: .
CDR3aa: CASSSGANNQPQHF
CDR3nt: TGTGCCAGCTCATCAGGGGCTAACAATCAGCCCCAGCATTTT

d_gene: .
j_gene: TRBJ2-1
v_gene: TRBV28
abundance: .
CDR3aa: CASKGPLRRAYNEQFF
CDR3nt: TGTGCCAGCAAGGGGCCCTTACGAAGGGCCTACAATGAGCAGTTCTTC

d_gene: TRBD1
j_gene: TRBJ1-4
v_gene: TRBV7-2
abundance: .
CDR3aa: CASSARRDRVEKLFF
CDR3nt: TGTGCCAGCAGCGCCAGACGGGACAGGGTGGAAAAACTGTTTTTT

d_gene: .
j_gene: TRBJ2-5
v_gene: TRBV7-9
abundance: once
CDR3aa: CASSNSGETQYF
CDR3nt: TGTGCCAGCAGCAACTCCGGGGAGACCCAGTACTTC

d_gene: .
j_gene: TRBJ2-7
v_gene: TRBV30
abundance: .
CDR3aa: CAWSLGGNEQYF
CDR3nt: TGTGCCTGGAGTCTAGGAGGGAACGAGCAGTACTTC

d_gene: .
j_gene: TRBJ2-1
v_gene: TRBV7-9
abundance: .
CDR3aa: CASSYRDNEQFF
CDR3nt: TGTGCCAGCAGTTACAGGGACAATGAGCAGTTCTTC

d_gene: TRBD2
j_gene: TRBJ2-1
v_gene: TRBV10-3
abundance: once
CDR3aa: CAIRDGTSDYNEQFF
CDR3nt: TGTGCCATCAGAGACGGGACTAGCGACTACAATGAGCAGTTCTTC

d_gene: TRBD1
j_gene: TRBJ2-7
v_gene: TRBV28
abundance: .
CDR3aa: CASSNLGDRVDF
CDR3nt: TGTGCCAGCAGTAACCTCGGGGACAGGGTCGACTTC

d_gene: TRBD1
j_gene: TRBJ1-2
v_gene: TRBV5-6
abundance: .
CDR3aa: CASSFLDRGNYGYTF
CDR3nt: TGTGCCAGCAGCTTCCTGGACAGGGGGAATTATGGCTACACCTTC

d_gene: .
j_gene: TRBJ1-1
v_gene: TRBV19
abundance: .
CDR3aa: CASSIWFEGLLNTEAFF
CDR3nt: TGTGCCAGTAGTATATGGTTCGAGGGCCTCTTGAACACTGAAGCTTTCTTT

d_gene: .
j_gene: TRBJ1-4
v_gene: TRBV10-3
abundance: .
CDR3aa: CAISTGEKLFF
CDR3nt: TGTGCCATCAGTACCGGGGAAAAACTGTTTTTT

d_gene: .
j_gene: TRBJ1-3
v_gene: TRBV28
abundance: .
CDR3aa: CASTPSRALLGNTIYF
CDR3nt: TGTGCCAGCACTCCCTCCAGGGCGCTCCTTGGAAACACCATATATTTT

d_gene: .
j_gene: TRBJ1-1
v_gene: TRBV19
abundance: .
CDR3aa: CASSPGVGTEAFF
CDR3nt: TGTGCCAGTTCTCCAGGGGTTGGCACTGAAGCTTTCTTT

d_gene: .
j_gene: TRBJ2-3
v_gene: TRBV9
abundance: .
CDR3aa: CASSVTDRTQYF
CDR3nt: TGTGCCAGCAGCGTAACTGATCGTACGCAGTATTTT

d_gene: .
j_gene: TRBJ2-7
v_gene: TRBV7-9
abundance: .
CDR3aa: CASSKRQSSYEQYF
CDR3nt: TGTGCCAGCAGCAAAAGACAGAGCTCCTACGAGCAGTACTTC

d_gene: .
j_gene: TRBJ2-5
v_gene: TRBV29-1
abundance: once
CDR3aa: CSVGNYKETQYF
CDR3nt: TGCAGCGTTGGGAACTACAAAGAGACCCAGTACTTC

d_gene: TRBD2
j_gene: TRBJ2-7
v_gene: TRBV6-5
abundance: few
CDR3aa: CASTAGLVYEQYF
CDR3nt: TGTGCCAGCACGGCGGGACTAGTGTACGAGCAGTACTTC

d_gene: TRBD1
j_gene: TRBJ1-6
v_gene: TRBV5-6
abundance: .
CDR3aa: CASSLMGQVNSPLHF
CDR3nt: TGTGCCAGCAGCTTGATGGGACAGGTGAATTCACCCCTCCACTTT

d_gene: .
j_gene: TRBJ2-3
v_gene: TRBV9
abundance: .
CDR3aa: CASSVVGTELGDTQYF
CDR3nt: TGTGCCAGCAGCGTAGTCGGAACAGAACTTGGAGATACGCAGTATTTT

d_gene: TRBD2
j_gene: TRBJ2-3
v_gene: TRBV6-1
abundance: once
CDR3aa: CASSEWYGGSTDTQYF
CDR3nt: TGTGCCAGCAGTGAATGGTACGGGGGGAGCACAGATACGCAGTATTTT